This TCR beta chain was observed in a study of brain T cells in children with intractable seizures. Study findings and constraints: Pre- and post-surgery blood differed in depth, so pre-surgery absences may be undersampling.

Time point in this sample: blood from clinic visit 5 months post-surgery; TSC patient then seizure free. Only cases whose brain tissue showed the highest T cell transcript signatures were sequenced. V was pared by 4 bases and J by 3 bases, with 20 bases between. This CDR3 has 16 amino acids. Germline V gene data show CDR1 as SGHTS and CDR2 as YDEGEE. Details on this clone: Antigen unknown.

TCRdb's copy holds only in-frame clones and misses some; the assay was immunoSEQ multiplex PCR. The table includes about 340,000 clones, about 94% detected once. The chain combines TRBV5-8 with TRBJ2-7; D could derive from TRBD1 or TRBD2 (5 bases each). This sequence was found in a boy under two years old with tuberous sclerosis and intractable seizures. The sample was peripheral blood, taken approximately 5 months after surgery. The CDR3 is CASSQDTAGTYYEQYF. CDR3 nucleotides: TGTGCCAGCAGCCAGGATACAGCCGGGACCTACTACGAGCAGTACTTC.